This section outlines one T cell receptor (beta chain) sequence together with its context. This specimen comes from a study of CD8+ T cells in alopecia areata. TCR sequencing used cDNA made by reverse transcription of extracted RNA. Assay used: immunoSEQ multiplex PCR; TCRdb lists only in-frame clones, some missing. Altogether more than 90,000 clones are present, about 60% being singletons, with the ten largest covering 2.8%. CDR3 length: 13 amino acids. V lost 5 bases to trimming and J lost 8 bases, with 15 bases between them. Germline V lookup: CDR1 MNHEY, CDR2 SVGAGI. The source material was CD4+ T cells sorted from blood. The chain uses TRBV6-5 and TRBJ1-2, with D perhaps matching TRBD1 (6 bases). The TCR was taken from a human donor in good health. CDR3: CASSPPGHLGYTF. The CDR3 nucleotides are TGTGCCAGCAGTCCCCCGGGACATTTGGGCTACACCTTC.